These T cell receptor beta chains were read from a single sample in a study of long-term antiretroviral therapy in people with HIV. Clones were read by immunoSEQ multiplex PCR, and TCRdb kept only the in-frame ones, dropping some. The table includes more than 20,000 clones, about 80% detected once. Sequenced material: unsorted PBMCs, taken 0.5 years before starting antiretroviral therapy. The receptors here all came from a man aged 35 to 55 with HIV. Both conserved end residues are part of each CDR3. D genes are given only for firm matches. Expanded clones get a size class; other rows say once, few or many, or leave the size out.

d_call	j_call	v_call	clone_size	cdr3_aa	cdr3_nt
TRBD1	TRBJ1-1	TRBV18	-	CASSTDREVTEAFF	TGTGCCAGCTCCACGGACAGGGAAGTTACTGAAGCTTTCTTT
-	TRBJ2-2	TRBV27	few	CASTSLRGELFF	TGTGCCAGCACCTCACTCCGCGGGGAGCTGTTTTTT
-	TRBJ2-3	TRBV9	few	CASSVGVDSTDTQYF	TGTGCCAGCAGCGTGGGAGTTGATAGCACAGATACGCAGTATTTT
TRBD1	TRBJ2-2	TRBV6-1	-	CASSPTGVTGELFF	TGTGCCAGCAGTCCGACAGGGGTCACCGGGGAGCTGTTTTTT
-	TRBJ2-2	TRBV6-5	-	CASSYSQFNTGELFF	TGTGCCAGCAGTTACTCACAGTTCAACACCGGGGAGCTGTTTTTT
-	TRBJ1-2	TRBV2	-	CASTPAHGYTF	TGTGCCAGCACTCCGGCCCATGGCTACACCTTC
-	TRBJ2-2	TRBV19	-	CASSARELTYNTGELFF	TGTGCCAGTAGTGCAAGGGAGCTAACCTACAACACCGGGGAGCTGTTTTTT
TRBD2	TRBJ2-5	TRBV7-7	-	CASSSAGVQETQYF	TGTGCTAGCAGCTCAGCGGGGGTCCAAGAGACCCAGTACTTC
-	TRBJ2-6	TRBV6-5	-	CASRGGASGANVLTF	TGTGCCAGCAGGGGTGGAGCCTCTGGGGCCAACGTCCTGACTTTC
-	TRBJ1-2	TRBV5-6	-	CASSLYGRGTGYTF	TGTGCCAGCAGCTTGTATGGCAGGGGTACTGGCTACACCTTC
TRBD1	TRBJ1-4	TRBV27	-	CASRHTYGTGTTVGLNEKLFF	TGTGCCAGCCGCCATACCTACGGGACAGGGACTACTGTGGGCCTTAATGAAAAACTGTTTTTT
-	TRBJ1-1	TRBV9	-	CASSVVPGVTEAFF	TGTGCCAGCAGCGTAGTCCCGGGGGTTACTGAAGCTTTCTTT
-	TRBJ1-2	TRBV7-9	medium-sized	CASSKEDGYTF	TGTGCCAGCAGCAAGGAGGATGGCTACACCTTC
TRBD1	TRBJ1-5	TRBV19	-	CASADRGYSNQPQHF	TGTGCCAGTGCGGACAGGGGCTATAGCAATCAGCCCCAGCATTTT
-	TRBJ2-7	TRBV20-1	few	CSARQLYEQYF	TGCAGTGCTAGACAGTTGTACGAGCAGTACTTC
-	TRBJ1-1	TRBV5-5	-	CASSVGGGTEAFF	TGTGCCAGCAGTGTCGGAGGCGGCACTGAAGCTTTCTTT
TRBD1	TRBJ1-2	TRBV7-9	-	CASSLTGGGYGYTF	TGTGCCAGCAGCTTGACAGGGGGCGGCTATGGCTACACCTTC
-	TRBJ2-5	TRBV29-1	-	CSVEVARRQETQYF	TGCAGCGTTGAAGTTGCTCGGCGACAAGAGACCCAGTACTTC
TRBD1	TRBJ2-5	TRBV7-9	-	CASSLGTGGQETQYF	TGTGCCAGCAGCTTAGGGACAGGGGGACAAGAGACCCAGTACTTC
-	TRBJ1-1	TRBV5-1	-	CASGKDVSATEAFF	TGCGCCAGCGGGAAGGACGTTTCGGCCACTGAAGCTTTCTTT